These 18 T cell receptor beta chains came from one sample sequenced in a study of CD8+ T cells in alopecia areata. RNA extraction and reverse transcription yielded cDNA as sequencing template. Clones were read by immunoSEQ multiplex PCR, and TCRdb kept only the in-frame ones, dropping some. The top ten hold around 6.8% of the sample, which has around 160,000 clones, approximately 50% seen once. The sample was CD4+ T cells sorted from blood. Every receptor here comes from a human donor with alopecia areata.

This chain joins TRBV4-1 and TRBJ2-7, with TRBD1 matching 7 bases. Germline CDR1 reads MGHRA; CDR2 reads YSYEKL. V lost 0 bases and J lost 4; bases outside the gene matches: 6. There are 15 residues in the CDR3. The chain's CDR3 is CASSQDSSRGYEQYF. The CDR3, as DNA: TGCGCCAGCAGCCAAGATTCGAGCAGGGGGTACGAGCAGTACTTC.

The chain has TRBV30 and TRBJ2-1; D is perhaps TRBD2 (6 bases). V was cut by 5 bases and J by 5 bases, with 16 bases left in between. This CDR3 contains 14 residues. Germline V gene data show CDR1 as GTSNPN and CDR2 as SVGIG (reference sequence). CDR3 sequence (DNA): TGTGCCTGGGGTACCAGACTAGGTCACAATGAGCAGTTCTTC. Protein sequence: CAWGTRLGHNEQFF.

This clone was found once. The chain is built from TRBV27 and TRBJ1-5, with a tentative D call TRBD1 (6 bases). Trimming pared 6 bases from V and 0 bases from J, leaving 12 bases between. Germline CDR1 MNHEY, CDR2 SMNVEV (reference sequence). This CDR3 has 15 amino acids. In DNA, the CDR3 is TGTGCCAGCAGGGACAGTCTAGATAGCAATCAGCCCCAGCATTTT. Translating gives CASRDSLDSNQPQHF.

This clone has just a few counts. The rearrangement links TRBV27 to TRBJ2-1; 8 nucleotides align to TRBD2. Germline CDR1 MNHEY, CDR2 SMNVEV (reference sequence). The CDR3 sequence is 16 residues long. V shed 2 bases and J 0 bases; nucleotides not matched to a gene: 3. DNA for the CDR3: TGTGCCAGCAGTTTAACGGGGGGGAGCTCCTACAATGAGCAGTTCTTC. Translated, it gives CASSLTGGSSYNEQFF.

V usage is TRBV15 and J usage is TRBJ1-2; D gene ambiguous. The ends were cut back, 2 bases at V and 2 bases at J, with 6 bases in the middle. Germline V gene data show CDR1 as LNHNV and CDR2 as YYDKDF (reference sequence). This CDR3 spans 13 amino acids. CDR3 coding DNA: TGTGCCACCAGCAGACAGACCAACTATGGCTACACCTTC. Translated: CATSRQTNYGYTF.

This clone was picked up a small number of times. The V and J genes are TRBV18 and TRBJ2-7; a possible D gene is TRBD2 (6 bases). The length of the CDR3 is 15 residues. Trimming cost V 0 bases and J 1 base, with 10 bases left between them. Germline V gene data show CDR1 as KGHSH and CDR2 as LQKENI. The CDR3 nucleotides read TGTGCCAGCTCACCACCGAATCGGGGGTCCTACGAGCAGTACTTC. Protein: CASSPPNRGSYEQYF.

This chain joins TRBV5-1 and TRBJ2-1; 11 bases match TRBD2. Germline CDR1 is SGHRS and CDR2 is YFSETQ. J gave up 4 bases and V 0 bases, and 6 bases lay outside the gene matches. The length of the CDR3 is 17 residues. The CDR3, as DNA: TGCGCCAGCAGCTTGGTAGCGGGAGGGCCTCCTTACAATGAGCAGTTCTTC. Its protein is CASSLVAGGPPYNEQFF.

V gene TRBV7-3 combines with J gene TRBJ2-6; perhaps D is TRBD1 or TRBD2 (6 bases each). Per germline, CDR1 SGHTA and CDR2 FQGTGA. The CDR3 runs 18 residues. Trimming left V 5 bases short and J 1 base short, with 18 bases between. The CDR3 sequence: CASSLPRGLGSGANVLTF. As DNA, the CDR3 is TGTGCCAGCAGCCTCCCTCGGGGGCTCGGATCTGGGGCCAACGTCCTGACTTTC.

The chain uses TRBV5-1 and TRBJ2-2; D not certain. The germline V gene has CDR1 SGHRS and CDR2 YFSETQ. The CDR3 covers 10 residues. Trimming left V 4 bases short and J 5 bases short, with 0 bases between. DNA for the CDR3: TGCGCCAGCAGCACCGGGGAGCTGTTTTTT. Translation gives CASSTGELFF.

This clone appeared a few times. The chain combines TRBV29-1 with TRBJ2-3; 9 bases map to TRBD2. This CDR3 region has 13 residues. Germline lookup yields CDR1 SQVTM and CDR2 ANQGSEA. Germline trimming cut 4 bases from V and 6 bases from J; bases unmatched to any gene: 5. The CDR3 sequence: CSVGGRVTDTQYF. The CDR3 DNA sequence: TGCAGCGTTGGCGGGAGGGTGACGGATACGCAGTATTTT.

The rearrangement joins TRBV5-1 to TRBJ2-2; D ambiguous. The V gene lost 2 bases and the J gene lost 4 bases, with 6 bases spanning the gap. The CDR3 has 13 amino acids. Germline V gene sequence: CDR1 SGHRS, CDR2 YFSETQ. CDR3 protein: CASSLGFTGELFF. DNA for the CDR3: TGCGCCAGCAGCTTAGGATTCACCGGGGAGCTGTTTTTT. The full variable domain, completed using reference TRBV5-1 and TRBJ2-2, is KAGVTQTPRYLIKTRGQQVTLSCSPISGHRSVSWYQQTPGQGLQFLFEYFSETQRNKGNFPGRFSGRQFSNSRSEMNVSTLELGDSALYLCASSLGFTGELFFGEGSRLTVL.

This clone was seen a few times. The V call is TRBV29-1, the J call TRBJ1-2; the D is unclear. Germline V gene sequence: CDR1 SQVTM, CDR2 ANQGSEA. This CDR3 has 13 residues. Between the trimmed V and J ends, which lost 4 bases and 4 bases, there was a span of 13 bases. The CDR3 DNA reads as TGCAGCGTTGCCACCAGATTGGGCTATGGCTACACCTTC. Its translation is CSVATRLGYGYTF.

A few counts support this clone. The chain uses TRBV30 and TRBJ2-7; D could derive from TRBD1 or TRBD2 (6 bases each). Germline V gene data show CDR1 as GTSNPN and CDR2 as SVGIG (reference sequence). The CDR3 runs to 14 residues. The V and J ends lost 3 bases and 5 bases respectively, with 17 bases between them. The CDR3 loop reads CAWRRQVSSDEQYF. The DNA for the CDR3 is TGTGCCTGGAGAAGACAGGTTTCTAGCGACGAGCAGTACTTC. The full variable domain, completed using reference TRBV30 and TRBJ2-7, is SQTIHQWPATLVQPVGSPLSLECTVEGTSNPNLYWYRQAAGRGLQLLFYSVGIGQISSEVPQNLSASRPQDRQFILSSKKLLLSDSGFYLCAWRRQVSSDEQYFGPGTRLTVT.

The chain has TRBV30 and TRBJ2-1, with no clear D. The ends were cut back, 4 bases at V and 9 bases at J, with 13 bases in the middle. This CDR3 is 12 amino acids long. The germline V gene has CDR1 GTSNPN and CDR2 SVGIG (reference sequence). The CDR3 region is CAWTGLTGEQFF. DNA of the CDR3: TGTGCCTGGACCGGGTTGACGGGTGAGCAGTTCTTC.

This clone was detected a few times. The chain uses TRBV19 and TRBJ2-5; TRBD1 matches 8 bases. Germline loops: CDR1 LNHDA, CDR2 SQIVND (reference sequence). The CDR3 length is 14 residues. Trimming cost V 5 bases and J 4 bases; bases outside gene matches: 6. CDR3 protein: CASSSGQGRETQYF. CDR3 in DNA: TGTGCCAGTAGTTCAGGACAGGGCAGAGAGACCCAGTACTTC.

V is TRBV7-9 and J is TRBJ2-7; D gene ambiguous. Germline-derived CDR1 and CDR2 are SEHNR and FQNEAQ (reference sequence). The ends were cut back, 5 bases at V and 3 bases at J, with 17 bases in the middle. The CDR3 has 15 residues. The DNA of the CDR3 is TGTGCCAGCAGCCCCCCTCACCGGCCGAACTACGAGCAGTACTTC. This gives the protein CASSPPHRPNYEQYF.

This clone appeared a single time. The J gene is TRBJ1-1, the V gene TRBV11-1, with 9 bases aligning to TRBD1. Germline CDR1 and CDR2: SGHAT and FQDESV (reference sequence). The trim removed 4 bases at V and 1 base at J, leaving 4 bases unmatched. The length of the CDR3 is 15 residues. The CDR3 sequence is CASSSWTGANTEAFF. DNA of the CDR3: TGTGCCAGCAGCTCCTGGACAGGGGCGAACACTGAAGCTTTCTTT.

Comments on this clone: Distinct nucleotide sequences in the sample also encode this CDR3. The J gene is TRBJ1-5, the V gene TRBV29-1; D not certain. In germline, CDR1 is SQVTM, CDR2 ANQGSEA. The CDR3 is made up of 12 amino acids. V lost 4 bases and J 1 base, leaving 5 bases between the germline ends. CDR3: CSVGGSNQPQHF. CDR3 coding DNA: TGCAGCGTTGGGGGAAGCAATCAGCCCCAGCATTTT.